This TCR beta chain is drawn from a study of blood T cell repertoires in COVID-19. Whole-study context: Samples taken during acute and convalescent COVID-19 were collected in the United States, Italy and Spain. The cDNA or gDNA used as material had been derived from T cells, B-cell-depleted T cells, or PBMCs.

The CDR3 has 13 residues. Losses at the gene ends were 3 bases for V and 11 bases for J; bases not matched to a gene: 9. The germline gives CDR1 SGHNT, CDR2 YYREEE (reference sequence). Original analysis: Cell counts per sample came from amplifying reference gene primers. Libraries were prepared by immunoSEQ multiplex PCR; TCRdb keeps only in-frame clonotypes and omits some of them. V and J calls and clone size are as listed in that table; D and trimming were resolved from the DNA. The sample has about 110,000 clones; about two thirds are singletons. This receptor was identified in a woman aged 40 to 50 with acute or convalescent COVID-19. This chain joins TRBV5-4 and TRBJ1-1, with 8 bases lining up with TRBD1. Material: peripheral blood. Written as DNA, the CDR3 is TGTGCCAGCAGCTGGGGGACAGGCTCTGGTGCTTTCTTT. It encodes CASSWGTGSGAFF.